These 26 T cell receptor beta chains originate from one sample sequenced in a study of OX40 agonist ivuxolimab in advanced cancers. The protocol was immunoSEQ multiplex PCR, while the TCRdb copy is restricted to in-frame clones and leaves out a portion. The sample yields nearly 60,000 clones, 88% seen once. The source was CD4+ or CD8+ T cells sorted from blood, collected in a trial of the OX40 agonist ivuxolimab. The receptors originated from an adult with an advanced solid tumor such as melanoma, head and neck, liver or kidney cancer.

As DNA, the CDR3 is TGTGCCAGCAGTCGGGACATTTCCGAGCAGTACTTC. Translated: CASSRDISEQYF. V is TRBV2 and J is TRBJ2-7, with D possibly being TRBD1 (6 bases). Trimming left V 5 bases short and J 6 bases short, with 11 bases between. Germline values: CDR1 SNHLY, CDR2 FYNNEI. This CDR3 contains 12 residues. The variable domain in full, completed from reference TRBV2 and TRBJ2-7, reads EPEVTQTPSHQVTQMGQEVILRCVPISNHLYFYWYRQILGQKVEFLVSFYNNEISEKSEIFDDQFSVERPDGSNFTLKIRSTKLEDSAMYFCASSRDISEQYFGPGTRLTVT.

The table lists this clone with a count of one. The chain combines TRBV4-2 with TRBJ1-1; TRBD1 matches at 7 bases. V gave up 5 bases and J gave up 5 bases; unmatched junction bases: 11. The germline gives CDR1 LGHNA, CDR2 YNFKEQ. The CDR3 is 15 amino acids. This CDR3 is CASSLPQGRGTEAFF. DNA of the CDR3: TGTGCCAGCAGCTTACCACAGGGGCGCGGAACTGAAGCTTTCTTT.

The gene calls are TRBV6-6 and TRBJ1-4, with D possibly matching TRBD1 (5 bases). Germline assignment: CDR1 MNHNY and CDR2 SVGAGI (reference sequence). The CDR3 contains 15 residues. Trimming removed 5 bases from V and 8 bases from J, with 18 bases in between. This CDR3 is CASSASGFLGEKLFF. The CDR3 DNA sequence: TGTGCCAGCAGTGCTTCAGGGTTCCTAGGAGAAAAACTGTTTTTT.

The V call is TRBV5-1, the J call TRBJ1-2, with 8 bases matching TRBD1. The CDR3 has 14 amino acids. Unmatched junction bases numbered 4, after V lost 4 bases and J lost 2 bases. The germline V gene has CDR1 SGHRS and CDR2 YFSETQ. The CDR3: CASSEGDRNYGYTF. CDR3 nucleotides: TGCGCCAGCAGCGAGGGGGACAGGAACTATGGCTACACCTTC.

This chain joins TRBV5-4 and TRBJ2-4; 9 positions match TRBD2. Losses at the gene ends were 6 bases for V and 0 bases for J; bases not matched to a gene: 1. The germline V gene encodes CDR1 SGHNT and CDR2 YYREEE (reference sequence). The CDR3 totals 14 residues. The CDR3 DNA is TGTGCCAGCACTAGCGGGATAGCCAAAAACATTCAGTACTTC. Encoded protein: CASTSGIAKNIQYF.

This chain uses TRBV7-9 with TRBJ1-6; D is possibly TRBD1 (5 bases). This CDR3 contains 13 residues. The germline CDR1 and CDR2 sequences are SEHNR and FQNEAQ (reference sequence). Trimming removed 8 bases from V and 8 bases from J, with 13 bases in between. The CDR3 region is CASGKGFDSPLHF. The CDR3 DNA follows: TGTGCCAGCGGAAAGGGGTTTGATTCACCCCTCCACTTT. Combining the CDR3 with reference TRBV7-9 and TRBJ1-6 gives the whole variable domain DTGVSQNPRHKITKRGQNVTFRCDPISEHNRLYWYRQTLGQGPEFLTYFQNEAQLEKSRLLSDRFSAERPKGSFSTLEIQRTEQGDSAMYLCASGKGFDSPLHFGNGTRLTVT.

V usage is TRBV7-8 and J usage is TRBJ1-3, with D maybe TRBD1 (6 bases). CDR1 is SGHVS and CDR2 is FQNEAQ in the germline V gene. This CDR3 spans 16 amino acids. Between the trimmed V and J ends, which lost 5 bases and 4 bases, there was a span of 18 bases. The CDR3 coding sequence is TGTGCCAGCAGCCTCGCTCAGGGGTCTAGGGGAAACACCATATATTTT. Its protein product is CASSLAQGSRGNTIYF.

V is TRBV28 and J is TRBJ2-1; no definite D call. The CDR3 is made up of 15 amino acids. Deletions cut 6 bases from V and 4 bases from J, with 16 bases between. Germline CDR1 MDHEN, CDR2 SYDVKM. The CDR3 here is CASSMVRTLYNEQFF. The CDR3 coding sequence is TGTGCCAGCAGCATGGTCAGAACCTTATACAATGAGCAGTTCTTC.

The chain has TRBV7-2 and TRBJ1-3; tentatively, D is TRBD1 (5 bases). The V end was cut by 1 base, the J end by 5 bases, with 9 bases between. The CDR3 is 14 amino acids. Germline V CDR1 and CDR2: SGHTA, FQGNSA. The CDR3: CASSLDGGRNTIYF. As DNA, the CDR3 is TGTGCCAGCAGCTTAGATGGGGGGAGAAACACCATATATTTT.

This clone was picked up one time. The genes are TRBV5-1 and TRBJ2-2; D uncertain. Per germline, CDR1 SGHRS and CDR2 YFSETQ. Trimming took 4 bases from V and 9 from J, leaving 16 bases between them. There are 14 residues in the CDR3. DNA for the CDR3: TGCGCCAGCAGCCGAACTGGATTATCGAGGGAGCTGTTTTTT. Its translation is CASSRTGLSRELFF.

The chain recombines TRBV28 with TRBJ1-5; D is uncertain. This CDR3 has 12 residues. Germline CDR1 reads MDHEN; CDR2 reads SYDVKM. The V and J ends lost 5 bases and 4 bases respectively, with 6 bases between them. This CDR3 is CASSSMNQPQHF. The CDR3 DNA reads TGTGCCAGCAGTAGCATGAATCAGCCCCAGCATTTT. The full variable domain, in which reference TRBV28 and TRBJ1-5 provide the parts outside the CDR3, is DVKVTQSSRYLVKRTGEKVFLECVQDMDHENMFWYRQDPGLGLRLIYFSYDVKMKEKGDIPEGYSVSREKKERFSLILESASTNQTSMYLCASSSMNQPQHFGDGTRLSIL.

This clone was detected only a few times. V usage is TRBV5-1 and J usage is TRBJ2-7; unclear D gene. Germline CDR1 is SGHRS and CDR2 is YFSETQ. Trimming removed 5 bases at V and 4 bases at J, with 16 bases between. CDR3 size: 14 residues. CDR3 sequence: CASSTHPAAYEQYF. For the CDR3, the DNA is TGCGCCAGCAGTACCCACCCCGCAGCGTACGAGCAGTACTTC.

The table lists this clone with a count of one. V and J are TRBV23-1 and TRBJ1-5; weak D call: TRBD1 (6 bases). TRBV23-1 counts as an open reading frame of uncertain function. The CDR3 spans 16 residues. V lost 0 bases and J lost 0, with 9 bases in between. The CDR3 DNA reads TGCGCCAGCAGTCAATCGGACAGATATAGCAATCAGCCCCAGCATTTT. Protein product: CASSQSDRYSNQPQHF.

The chain combines TRBV11-2 with TRBJ2-1; TRBD1 might be the D (6 bases). From germline, CDR1 is SGHAT and CDR2 FQNNGV. V was pared by 5 bases and J by 6 bases, with 14 bases between. This CDR3 comprises 14 residues. Here the CDR3 reads CASSGAGAINEQFF. CDR3 sequence (DNA): TGTGCCAGCAGCGGGGCAGGGGCGATCAATGAGCAGTTCTTC.

The chain employs TRBV7-3 and TRBJ2-3; no definite D call. This CDR3 is built from 16 residues. Germline V gives CDR1 SGHTA, CDR2 FQGTGA. The V end lost 1 base, the J end lost 2 bases, and 13 bases lay between the germline ends. The CDR3: CASSLIQALNTDTQYF. The CDR3 DNA reads TGTGCCAGCAGCTTAATTCAGGCCCTAAACACAGATACGCAGTATTTT.

CDR3 amino acids: CASSPRTGQRTEAFF. The CDR3 DNA reads TGTGCCAGCAGCCCCCGGACAGGGCAACGGACTGAAGCTTTCTTT. J is TRBJ1-1 and V is TRBV4-2; 8 nucleotides match TRBD1. With 4 bases clipped from V and 5 bases from J, the junction kept 9 bases outside the gene matches. CDR3 size: 15 residues. Germline CDR1 reads LGHNA; CDR2 reads YNFKEQ.

V and J are TRBV30 and TRBJ1-5; tentatively, D is TRBD1 (5 bases). Trimming pared 0 bases from V and 2 bases from J, leaving 11 bases between. This CDR3 contains 15 residues. CDR1 is GTSNPN and CDR2 is SVGIG in the germline V gene (reference sequence). CDR3 sequence (DNA): TGTGCCTGGAGTGTACAATGGGACGGCAATCAGCCCCAGCATTTT. Its protein product is CAWSVQWDGNQPQHF.

The rearrangement links TRBV5-8 to TRBJ1-3; the D is unclear. This CDR3 is built from 12 residues. Germline CDR1 SGHTS, CDR2 YDEGEE. V was trimmed by 1 base and J by 8 bases, leaving 7 bases between them. Here the CDR3 reads CASSLLGYTIYF. The CDR3 nucleotides are TGTGCCAGCAGCTTGTTGGGATACACCATATATTTT.

V gene TRBV5-4 combines with J gene TRBJ1-1; D ambiguous. CDR3 length equals 15 residues. CDR1 and CDR2 from the germline V gene are SGHNT and YYREEE (reference sequence). The germline V and J ends were trimmed by 4 bases and 1 base, with 14 bases remaining between them. The CDR3 sequence: CASSLPGGSNTEAFF. The CDR3 DNA sequence: TGTGCCAGCAGCCTCCCAGGAGGGTCGAACACTGAAGCTTTCTTT. The complete variable domain, with remaining parts taken from reference TRBV5-4 and TRBJ1-1, reads ETGVTQSPTHLIKTRGQQVTLRCSSQSGHNTVSWYQQALGQGPQFIFQYYREEENGRGNFPPRFSGLQFPNYSSELNVNALELDDSALYLCASSLPGGSNTEAFFGQGTRLTVV.

The J gene is TRBJ2-2, the V gene TRBV7-9; 8 bases agree with TRBD1. V was clipped by 6 bases and J by 6 bases; unmatched bases: 3. Germline loops: CDR1 SEHNR, CDR2 FQNEAQ (reference sequence). The CDR3 spans 13 residues. CDR3 region: CASRWTGPGELFF. The DNA of the CDR3 is TGTGCCAGCAGATGGACAGGGCCCGGGGAGCTGTTTTTT. The full variable domain, in which reference TRBV7-9 and TRBJ2-2 provide the parts outside the CDR3, is DTGVSQNPRHKITKRGQNVTFRCDPISEHNRLYWYRQTLGQGPEFLTYFQNEAQLEKSRLLSDRFSAERPKGSFSTLEIQRTEQGDSAMYLCASRWTGPGELFFGEGSRLTVL.

V and J are TRBV6-1 and TRBJ2-3; 8 bases fit TRBD2. CDR1 and CDR2 from the germline V gene are MNHNS and SASEGT. This CDR3 is built from 15 residues. Losses at the gene ends were 2 bases for V and 1 base for J; bases not matched to a gene: 2. CDR3 DNA sequence: TGTGCCAGCAGTGAACCAGCGGGAGGCACAGATACGCAGTATTTT. As protein: CASSEPAGGTDTQYF.

The rearrangement uses TRBV11-3 and TRBJ2-1; 10 bases match TRBD1. With V trimmed by 3 bases and J by 5 bases, 4 bases remained unmatched. This CDR3 region has 15 residues. CDR1 is SGHNT and CDR2 is YENEEA in the germline V gene. The CDR3 region has the DNA TGTGCCAGCAGCTTGGACAGGGGGGGCAACAATGAGCAGTTCTTC. Translated, it gives CASSLDRGGNNEQFF.

The gene calls are TRBV7-9 and TRBJ2-7; TRBD2 aligns across 11 bases. This CDR3 contains 14 residues. Trimming removed 5 bases from V and 5 bases from J; junction bases left unmatched: 5. The germline gives CDR1 SEHNR, CDR2 FQNEAQ (reference sequence). This chain's CDR3 is CASSGSSGRNEQYF. The CDR3 DNA reads as TGTGCCAGCAGCGGATCTAGCGGGAGGAACGAGCAGTACTTC. Supplemented by reference TRBV7-9 and TRBJ2-7, the full variable domain reads DTGVSQNPRHKITKRGQNVTFRCDPISEHNRLYWYRQTLGQGPEFLTYFQNEAQLEKSRLLSDRFSAERPKGSFSTLEIQRTEQGDSAMYLCASSGSSGRNEQYFGPGTRLTVT.

This clone was picked up a small number of times. The chain employs TRBV19 and TRBJ2-1; 11 bases line up with TRBD2. Germline CDR1 LNHDA, CDR2 SQIVND (reference sequence). The V gene end was trimmed by 7 bases and the J gene end by 1 base; junction bases not matched to a gene: 12. The CDR3 totals 18 residues. In nucleotides, the CDR3 is TGTGCCAGTACCAGGGGGCTAGCGGGAGGAAGGTCCTACAATGAGCAGTTCTTC. Translating gives CASTRGLAGGRSYNEQFF.

This chain links TRBV5-4 with TRBJ2-4; 12 bases line up with TRBD2. The CDR3 is made up of 19 amino acids. Germline V gene data show CDR1 as SGHNT and CDR2 as YYREEE (reference sequence). Trimming at V came to 2 bases and at J to 3 bases, leaving 12 bases not matched to a gene. The CDR3 DNA reads TGTGCCAGCAGCTTAGAGCTAGCGGGAGGGCCAGGTGGCAAAAACATTCAGTACTTC. Amino acid sequence: CASSLELAGGPGGKNIQYF.

In nucleotides, the CDR3 is TGCGCCAGCAGGGGAGCACAGGGGCTAGGGCCTAAAAATGGCTACACCTTC. Amino acids: CASRGAQGLGPKNGYTF. The rearrangement uses TRBV5-1 and TRBJ1-2, with 7 positions matching TRBD1. The germline V gene has CDR1 SGHRS and CDR2 YFSETQ. V dropped 5 bases and J dropped 6; count of bases not matched to a gene: 19. The CDR3 has 17 amino acids.